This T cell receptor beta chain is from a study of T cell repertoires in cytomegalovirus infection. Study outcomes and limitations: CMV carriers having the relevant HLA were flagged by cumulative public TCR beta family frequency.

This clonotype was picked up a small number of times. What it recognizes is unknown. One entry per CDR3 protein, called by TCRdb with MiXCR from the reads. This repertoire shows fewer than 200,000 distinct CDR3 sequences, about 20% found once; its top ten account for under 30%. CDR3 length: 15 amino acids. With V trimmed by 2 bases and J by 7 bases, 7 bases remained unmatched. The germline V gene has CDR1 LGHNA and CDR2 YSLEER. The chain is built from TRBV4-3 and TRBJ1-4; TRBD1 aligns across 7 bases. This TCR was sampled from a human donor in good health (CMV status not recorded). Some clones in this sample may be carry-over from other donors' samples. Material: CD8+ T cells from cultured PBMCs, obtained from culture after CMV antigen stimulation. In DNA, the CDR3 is TGCGCCAGCAGCCAATACAGGGGAAGGATTGAAAAACTGTTTTTT. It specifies CASSQYRGRIEKLFF.